This T cell receptor beta chain stems from a study of T cell repertoires in cytomegalovirus infection. Across the study: Both CMV infection and a matching HLA type were indicated by public TCR beta signatures.

As to this clonotype: Its matching antigen is unknown.

TCRdb re-called the reads with MiXCR, one entry per CDR3 protein. The sample shows about 130,000 distinct CDR3 sequences, over 30% of them seen only once. The V end was cut by 5 bases, the J end by 6 bases, with 13 bases between. Per germline, CDR1 PRHDT and CDR2 FYEKMQ (reference sequence). The CDR3 spans 13 residues. Study-level findings and limits: Public TCR beta family frequency separated CMV-and-HLA carriers, including in an independent cohort. CMV-specific HLA-C-restricted TCR beta clonotypes dominated the ex vivo response.

The sequence derives from a human donor in good health (CMV status not recorded). Some clones in this sample may be carry-over from other donors' samples. The source was CD8+ T cells from cultured PBMCs, collected from culture after CMV antigen stimulation. The V and J genes are TRBV13 and TRBJ1-1; a weak D match, TRBD1 (6 bases). CDR3 coding DNA: TGTGCCAGCAGCAATGGAGGGGGGGCTGAAGCTTTCTTT. It yields the protein CASSNGGGAEAFF. Full variable domain (missing parts from reference TRBV13 and TRBJ1-1): AAGVIQSPRHLIKEKRETATLKCYPIPRHDTVYWYQQGPGQDPQFLISFYEKMQSDKGSIPDRFSAQQFSDYHSELNMSSLELGDSALYFCASSNGGGAEAFFGQGTRLTVV.